One sample yielded the 13 T cell receptor beta chains listed below, sequenced in a study of beta chain features in type 1 diabetes. Expressed TCRB transcripts were sequenced, since all the RNA that had been isolated was reverse transcribed. Libraries were prepared by immunoSEQ multiplex PCR; TCRdb keeps only in-frame clonotypes and omits some of them. Here the sample spans fewer than 350,000 clones, about 7.8% being singletons. Source material: central memory CD4+ T cells from blood. The receptors here all came from a woman aged 18-30 years in good health.

The V gene is TRBV5-1, the J gene TRBJ2-7; 11 nucleotides line up with TRBD2. Germline V gene lookup returns CDR1 SGHRS and CDR2 YFSETQ. CDR3 length: 16 residues. Unmatched junction bases numbered 7, after V lost 3 bases and J lost 2 bases. The CDR3 region has the DNA TGCGCCAGCAGCTCCGGCCTAGCGGGAGGACCCTACGAGCAGTACTTC. The encoded protein is CASSSGLAGGPYEQYF. Full variable domain (rest looked up from reference TRBV5-1 and TRBJ2-7): KAGVTQTPRYLIKTRGQQVTLSCSPISGHRSVSWYQQTPGQGLQFLFEYFSETQRNKGNFPGRFSGRQFSNSRSEMNVSTLELGDSALYLCASSSGLAGGPYEQYFGPGTRLTVT.

Written as DNA, the CDR3 is TGTGCCAGCAGTTTCGACAGTCGAGGTCAGCCCCAGCATTTT. Protein: CASSFDSRGQPQHF. This chain joins TRBV27 and TRBJ1-5, with a tentative D call TRBD1 (5 bases). Germline V CDR1 and CDR2: MNHEY, SMNVEV (reference sequence). The CDR3 consists of 14 residues. Trimming took off 3 bases at V and 6 bases at J, with 12 bases between the two ends.

The table lists this clone with many counts. The V gene is TRBV28, the J gene TRBJ2-1; D gene uncertain. CDR3 size: 15 residues. V lost 3 bases to trimming and J lost 5 bases, with 14 bases between them. Germline values: CDR1 MDHEN, CDR2 SYDVKM. CDR3: CASSFQSQVHNEQFF. In DNA, the CDR3 is TGTGCCAGCAGTTTTCAAAGCCAAGTGCACAATGAGCAGTTCTTC.

In this sample, this clone turned up a few times. CDR3 coding DNA: TGCGCCAGCAGCCAGGGCAGTCAAGAGACCCAGTACTTC. Protein: CASSQGSQETQYF. The chain has TRBV4-1 and TRBJ2-5; D unresolved. Germline loops: CDR1 MGHRA, CDR2 YSYEKL. CDR3 length: 13 residues. V shed 3 bases and J shed 2 bases, with 7 bases lying between them.

This clone was seen only a few times. The chain carries TRBV4-2 and TRBJ2-2; 9 nucleotides line up with TRBD1. Trimming removed 4 bases from V and 2 bases from J; junction bases left unmatched: 2. The CDR3 consists of 15 residues. Germline CDR1 is LGHNA and CDR2 is YNFKEQ. DNA for the CDR3: TGTGCCAGCAGCCTGGACAGGGGAAACACCGGGGAGCTGTTTTTT. As protein: CASSLDRGNTGELFF.

This clone occurred a few times. This chain uses TRBV14 with TRBJ1-2, with no clear D. Germline V gives CDR1 SGHDN, CDR2 FVKESK. Trimming took off 1 base at V and 8 bases at J, with 17 bases between the two ends. This CDR3 is 15 amino acids long. The DNA of the CDR3 is TGTGCCAGCAGCCAAGCTTTCGCATCCTTAGGGGGCTACACCTTC. This sequence encodes CASSQAFASLGGYTF.

The table lists this clone with many counts. The V gene is TRBV7-9, the J gene TRBJ2-2, with D possibly matching TRBD1 (5 bases). V dropped 1 base and J dropped 3 bases, with 12 bases sitting between them. This CDR3 has 16 amino acids. Per the germline V gene, CDR1 is SEHNR and CDR2 is FQNEAQ (reference sequence). Here the CDR3 reads CASSLGAGFYTGELFF. CDR3 bases: TGTGCCAGCAGCTTAGGGGCAGGGTTCTACACCGGGGAGCTGTTTTTT.

This clone has only a few counts. The V and J genes are TRBV18 and TRBJ2-1, with D unresolved. V was trimmed by 0 bases and J by 8 bases, leaving 8 bases between them. Germline CDR1 KGHSH, CDR2 LQKENI. The CDR3 covers 13 residues. Here the CDR3 reads CASSPPGRDEQFF. For the CDR3, the DNA is TGTGCCAGCTCACCACCAGGAAGGGATGAGCAGTTCTTC. Full variable domain (outside the CDR3, taken from reference TRBV18 and TRBJ2-1): NAGVMQNPRHLVRRRGQEARLRCSPMKGHSHVYWYRQLPEEGLKFMVYLQKENIIDESGMPKERFSAEFPKEGPSILRIQQVVRGDSAAYFCASSPPGRDEQFFGPGTRLTVL.

J is TRBJ2-3 and V is TRBV6-1, with a weak D call TRBD1 (5 bases). This CDR3 has 16 amino acids. Trimming stripped 3 bases from V and 2 bases from J, with 15 bases between. Per germline, CDR1 MNHNS and CDR2 SASEGT. This CDR3 is CASSDRAHQPTDTQYF. The CDR3, as DNA: TGTGCCAGCAGTGACAGGGCACATCAGCCCACAGATACGCAGTATTTT.

This clone was detected a few times. The rearrangement joins TRBV5-6 to TRBJ2-5; 9 positions agree with TRBD2. The CDR3 length is 16 residues. V gave up 4 bases and J gave up 3 bases; unmatched junction bases: 10. CDR1 is SGHDT and CDR2 is YYEEEE in the germline V gene. DNA of the CDR3: TGTGCCAGCAGCGGACGGATTAGCGGGAGAGAAGAGACCCAGTACTTC. This sequence encodes CASSGRISGREETQYF.

The chain has TRBV4-3 and TRBJ2-1; D tentatively reads TRBD1 or TRBD2 (5 bases each). There are 15 residues in the CDR3. The ends were cut back, 4 bases at V and 5 bases at J, with 15 bases in the middle. The germline CDR1 and CDR2 sequences are LGHNA and YSLEER. CDR3 nucleotide sequence: TGCGCCAGCAGCCGGGTTCCGGGACGGAACAATGAGCAGTTCTTC. This codes for CASSRVPGRNNEQFF.

This clone has a handful of counts. This rearrangement joins TRBV5-1 to TRBJ2-7, with a weak D call TRBD1 (6 bases). The CDR3 contains 15 residues. CDR1 is SGHRS, CDR2 YFSETQ, per germline. Trimming removed 0 bases from V and 1 base from J, with 11 bases in between. The DNA for the CDR3 is TGCGCCAGCAGCTTGGGGACAGCCGATTCCTACGAGCAGTACTTC. Its translation: CASSLGTADSYEQYF.

This clone was observed a few times. V is TRBV7-6 and J is TRBJ2-1; TRBD1 agrees at 11 bases. The V and J ends lost 3 bases and 7 bases, in that order; junction bases with no gene match: 5. Per germline, CDR1 SGHVS and CDR2 FNYEAQ. The CDR3 is 15 residues long. The CDR3: CASSLWTGGGNEQFF. As DNA, the CDR3 is TGTGCCAGCAGCTTGTGGACAGGGGGCGGAAATGAGCAGTTCTTC.